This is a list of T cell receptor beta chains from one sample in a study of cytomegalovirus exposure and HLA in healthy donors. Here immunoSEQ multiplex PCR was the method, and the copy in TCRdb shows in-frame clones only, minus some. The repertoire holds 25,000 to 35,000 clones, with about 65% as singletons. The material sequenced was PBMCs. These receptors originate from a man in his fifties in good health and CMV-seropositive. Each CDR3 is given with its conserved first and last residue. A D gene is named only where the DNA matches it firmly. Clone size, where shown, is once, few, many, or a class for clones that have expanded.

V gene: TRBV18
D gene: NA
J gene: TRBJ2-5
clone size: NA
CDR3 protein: CASSPNRGGETQYF
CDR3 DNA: TGTGCCAGCTCACCTAATCGGGGTGGAGAGACCCAGTACTTC

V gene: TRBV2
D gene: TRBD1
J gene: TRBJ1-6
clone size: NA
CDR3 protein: CASSETLGGVGNSPLHF
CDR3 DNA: TGTGCCAGCAGTGAAACCCTAGGGGGCGTCGGTAATTCACCCCTCCACTTT

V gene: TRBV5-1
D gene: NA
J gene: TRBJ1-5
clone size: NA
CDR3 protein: CASSLGGNSNQPQHF
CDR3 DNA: TGCGCCAGCAGCTTGGGAGGGAATAGCAATCAGCCCCAGCATTTT

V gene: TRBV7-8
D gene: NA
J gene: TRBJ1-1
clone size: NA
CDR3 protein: CASSFEGQYTEAFF
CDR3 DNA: TGTGCCAGCAGCTTCGAGGGTCAGTACACTGAAGCTTTCTTT

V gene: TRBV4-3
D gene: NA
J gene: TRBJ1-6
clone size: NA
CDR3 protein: CASGSRGYSPLHF
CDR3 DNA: TGCGCCAGCGGTAGCCGGGGATATTCACCCCTCCACTTT

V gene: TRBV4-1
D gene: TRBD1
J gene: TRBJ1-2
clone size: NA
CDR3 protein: CASSSFTGGVYGYTF
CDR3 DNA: TGCGCCAGCAGCAGTTTTACAGGGGGAGTCTATGGCTACACCTTC

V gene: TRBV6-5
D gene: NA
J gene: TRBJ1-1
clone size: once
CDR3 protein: CASSRQFNTEAFF
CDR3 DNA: TGTGCCAGCAGTCGACAGTTTAACACTGAAGCTTTCTTT

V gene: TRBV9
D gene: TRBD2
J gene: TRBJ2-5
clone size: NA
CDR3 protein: CASSATSGEETQYF
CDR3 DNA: TGTGCCAGCAGCGCCACGAGCGGGGAAGAGACCCAGTACTTC

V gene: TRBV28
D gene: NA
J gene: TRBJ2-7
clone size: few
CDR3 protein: CASSPLATGQTTYEQYF
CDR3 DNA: TGTGCCAGCAGCCCTCTTGCTACGGGTCAGACTACCTACGAGCAGTACTTC

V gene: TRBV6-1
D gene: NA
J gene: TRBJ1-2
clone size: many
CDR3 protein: CASRREVNYGYTF
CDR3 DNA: TGTGCCAGCAGAAGGGAGGTTAACTATGGCTACACCTTC

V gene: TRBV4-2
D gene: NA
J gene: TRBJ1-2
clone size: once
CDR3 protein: CASSQEFSYGYTF
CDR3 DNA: TGTGCCAGCAGCCAAGAGTTCAGCTATGGCTACACCTTC

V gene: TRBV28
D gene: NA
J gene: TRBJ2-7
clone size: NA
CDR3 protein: CASSPHEDEQYF
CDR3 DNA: TGTGCCAGCAGTCCCCACGAGGACGAGCAGTACTTC

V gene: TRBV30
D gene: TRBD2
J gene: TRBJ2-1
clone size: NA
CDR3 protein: CAWSRGGAREQFF
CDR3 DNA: TGTGCCTGGAGTCGCGGGGGGGCGCGTGAGCAGTTCTTC

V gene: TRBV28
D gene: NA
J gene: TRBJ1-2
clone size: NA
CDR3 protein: CASQTGSNYGYTF
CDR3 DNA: TGTGCCAGCCAGACAGGATCTAACTATGGCTACACCTTC

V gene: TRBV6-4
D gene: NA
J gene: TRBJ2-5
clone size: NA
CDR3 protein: CASSEMAGAQETQYF
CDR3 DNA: TGTGCCAGCAGTGAGATGGCAGGTGCTCAAGAGACCCAGTACTTC

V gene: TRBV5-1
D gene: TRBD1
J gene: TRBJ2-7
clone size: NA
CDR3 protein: CASSIDRGTYEQYF
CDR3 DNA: TGCGCCAGCAGCATCGACAGGGGGACCTACGAGCAGTACTTC

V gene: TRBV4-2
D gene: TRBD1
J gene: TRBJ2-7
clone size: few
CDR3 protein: CASSQLAGGAYEQYF
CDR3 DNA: TGTGCCAGCAGCCAACTGGCAGGGGGCGCCTACGAGCAGTACTTC

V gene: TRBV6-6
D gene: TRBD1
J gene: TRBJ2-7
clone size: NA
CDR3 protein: CASRDRDEQYF
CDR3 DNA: TGTGCCAGCAGGGACAGGGACGAGCAGTACTTC

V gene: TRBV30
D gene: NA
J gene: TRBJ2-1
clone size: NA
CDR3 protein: CAWSSSLTYNEQFF
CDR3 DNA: TGTGCCTGGAGCAGTAGCCTGACCTACAATGAGCAGTTCTTC

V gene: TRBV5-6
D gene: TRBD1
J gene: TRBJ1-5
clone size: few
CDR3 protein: CASSLWGTGGQPQHF
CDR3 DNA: TGTGCCAGCAGCTTGTGGGGGACAGGAGGTCAGCCCCAGCATTTT

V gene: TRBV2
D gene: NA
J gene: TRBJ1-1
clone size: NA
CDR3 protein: CASSLQGSGTEAFF
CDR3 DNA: TGTGCCAGCAGCCTCCAGGGCAGTGGAACTGAAGCTTTCTTT

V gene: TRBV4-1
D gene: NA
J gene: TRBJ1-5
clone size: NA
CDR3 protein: CASSQGTWGNQPQHF
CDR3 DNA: TGCGCCAGCAGCCAGGGGACATGGGGCAATCAGCCCCAGCATTTT

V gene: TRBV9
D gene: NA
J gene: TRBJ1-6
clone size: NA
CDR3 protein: CASSVELYNSPLHF
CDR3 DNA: TGTGCCAGCAGCGTCGAGTTGTATAATTCACCCCTCCACTTT

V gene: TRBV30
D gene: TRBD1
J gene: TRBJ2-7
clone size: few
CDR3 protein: CAWTSLGTGSYEQYF
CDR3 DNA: TGTGCCTGGACCTCCCTCGGGACAGGATCCTACGAGCAGTACTTC

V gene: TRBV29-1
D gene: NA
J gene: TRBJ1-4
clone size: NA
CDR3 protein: CSVGTTGGNEKLFF
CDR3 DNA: TGCAGCGTTGGCACGACAGGCGGTAATGAAAAACTGTTTTTT

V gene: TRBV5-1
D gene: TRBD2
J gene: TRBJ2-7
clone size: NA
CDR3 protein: CASSLGTSGSYEQYF
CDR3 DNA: TGCGCCAGCAGCTTGGGGACTAGCGGGAGTTACGAGCAGTACTTC

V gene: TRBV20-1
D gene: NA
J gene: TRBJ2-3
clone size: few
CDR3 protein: CSGEPGFTQYF
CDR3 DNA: TGCAGTGGGGAGCCAGGATTTACGCAGTATTTT

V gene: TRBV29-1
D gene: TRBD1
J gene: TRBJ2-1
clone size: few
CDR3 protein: CSVARDRGYNEQFF
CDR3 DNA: TGCAGCGTTGCGAGGGACAGGGGTTACAATGAGCAGTTCTTC

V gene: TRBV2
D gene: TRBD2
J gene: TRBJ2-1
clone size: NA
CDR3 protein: CASRAGTSGDNEQFF
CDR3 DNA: TGTGCCAGCAGAGCCGGGACTAGCGGAGACAATGAGCAGTTCTTC

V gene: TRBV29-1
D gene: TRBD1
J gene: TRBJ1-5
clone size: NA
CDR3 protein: CSVASGGTGINQPQHF
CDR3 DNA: TGCAGCGTTGCCAGCGGCGGGACAGGAATCAATCAGCCCCAGCATTTT

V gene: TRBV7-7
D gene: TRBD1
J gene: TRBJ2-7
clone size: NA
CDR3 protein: CASSLGQGSSYEQYF
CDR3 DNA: TGTGCTAGCAGCCTCGGACAGGGGAGTTCCTACGAGCAGTACTTC

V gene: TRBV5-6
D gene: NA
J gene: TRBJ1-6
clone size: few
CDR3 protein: CASSGAGAGSPLHF
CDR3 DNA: TGTGCCAGCAGCGGAGCAGGGGCAGGGTCACCCCTCCACTTT

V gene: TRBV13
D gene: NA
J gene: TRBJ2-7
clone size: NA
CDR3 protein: CASSFREIPFEQYF
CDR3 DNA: TGTGCCAGCAGCTTTCGCGAGATCCCCTTCGAGCAGTACTTC

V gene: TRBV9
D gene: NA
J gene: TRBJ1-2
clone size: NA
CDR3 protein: CASSDRVSGGYTF
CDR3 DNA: TGTGCCAGCAGCGACAGGGTTTCAGGTGGCTACACCTTC

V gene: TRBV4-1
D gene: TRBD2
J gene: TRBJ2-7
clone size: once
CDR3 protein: CASSHALAGVYEQYF
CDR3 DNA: TGCGCCAGCAGCCACGCCCTAGCGGGTGTTTACGAGCAGTACTTC

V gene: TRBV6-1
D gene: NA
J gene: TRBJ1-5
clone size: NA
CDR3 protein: CASSPRGQPNQPQHF
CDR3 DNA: TGTGCCAGCAGTCCGAGGGGACAACCCAATCAGCCCCAGCATTTT

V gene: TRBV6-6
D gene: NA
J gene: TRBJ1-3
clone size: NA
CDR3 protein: CASSSTVDTIYF
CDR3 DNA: TGTGCCAGCAGCTCAACGGTGGACACCATATATTTT

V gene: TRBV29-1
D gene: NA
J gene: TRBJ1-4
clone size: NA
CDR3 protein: CSVGILAGLYEKLFF
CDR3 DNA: TGCAGCGTTGGTATATTAGCGGGACTTTACGAAAAACTGTTTTTT

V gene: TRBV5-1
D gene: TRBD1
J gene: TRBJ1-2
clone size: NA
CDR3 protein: CASSLQGDMEGYTF
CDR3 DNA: TGCGCCAGCAGCTTACAGGGGGATATGGAAGGCTACACCTTC

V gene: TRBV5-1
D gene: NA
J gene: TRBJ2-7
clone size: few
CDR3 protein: CASGQSSAGDEQYF
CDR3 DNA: TGCGCCAGTGGACAGTCTAGTGCCGGCGACGAGCAGTACTTC

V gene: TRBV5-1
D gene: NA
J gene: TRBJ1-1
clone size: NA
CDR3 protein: CASSARGGGNTEAFF
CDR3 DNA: TGCGCCAGCAGCGCCCGGGGGGGTGGGAACACTGAAGCTTTCTTT

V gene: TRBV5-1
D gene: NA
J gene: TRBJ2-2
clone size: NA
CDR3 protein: CASTLTGSTGELFF
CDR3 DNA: TGCGCCAGCACCCTGACAGGAAGCACCGGGGAGCTGTTTTTT